A single sample gave rise to the 8 T cell receptor beta chains below, sequenced in a study of identical twins. TCRdb itself ran the 5' RACE reads through MiXCR, one entry per CDR3 protein. The table has nearly 900,000 distinct CDR3 sequences, 10% to 15% seen once. These data were also filed under a second study, of yellow fever vaccine responses in identical twins.

The sequencing sample was made of PBMCs. The receptors shown here come from a woman aged 18-29 years in good health.

This clonotype was detected a few times. V gene TRBV4-2 combines with J gene TRBJ2-7, with D possibly TRBD1 on 6 matching bases. The germline CDR1 and CDR2 sequences are LGHNA and YNFKEQ. This CDR3 is 16 amino acids long. Trimming removed 4 bases from V and 2 bases from J, with 18 bases in between. In DNA form, the CDR3 reads TGTGCCAGCAGCCCGGACCCGAGGGGGAGAACCTACGAGCAGTACTTC. Translation: CASSPDPRGRTYEQYF.

Only a few counts were recorded for this clonotype. The chain recombines TRBV12-3 or TRBV12-4 with TRBJ2-2; no clear D. The V and J ends lost 2 bases and 2 bases respectively, with 6 bases between them. The CDR3 covers 14 residues. CDR3 sequence (DNA): TGTGCCAGCAGTTTATGGGATAACACCGGGGAGCTGTTTTTT. Its translation is CASSLWDNTGELFF.

V usage is TRBV11-2 and J usage is TRBJ2-1; 12 bases are a match to TRBD2. Germline values: CDR1 SGHAT, CDR2 FQNNGV. This CDR3 has 18 residues. J gave up 7 bases and V 2 bases, and 12 bases lay outside the gene matches. This CDR3 is CASSLSPPTSGGGNEQFF. Here the CDR3 DNA reads TGTGCCAGCAGCTTAAGCCCCCCGACTAGCGGGGGCGGGAATGAGCAGTTCTTC. The full variable domain, with the rest looked up from reference TRBV11-2 and TRBJ2-1, is EAGVAQSPRYKIIEKRQSVAFWCNPISGHATLYWYQQILGQGPKLLIQFQNNGVVDDSQLPKDRFSAERLKGVDSTLKIQPAKLEDSAVYLCASSLSPPTSGGGNEQFFGPGTRLTVL.

This chain uses TRBV24-1 with TRBJ1-2; 11 bases agree with TRBD1. CDR1 and CDR2 from the germline V gene are KGHDR and SFDVKD. Trimming at V came to 4 bases and at J to 7 bases, leaving 13 bases not matched to a gene. The CDR3 covers 17 residues. The CDR3 region is CATSDRDRGSLVSGYTF. DNA of the CDR3: TGTGCCACCAGTGACCGGGACAGGGGGTCCCTGGTGAGTGGCTACACCTTC.

There are a few counts of this clonotype. The CDR3 reads CASTPDGADTQYF. Here the CDR3 DNA reads TGTGCCAGCACGCCGGACGGGGCAGATACGCAGTATTTT. The chain combines TRBV2 with TRBJ2-3, with a weak D call TRBD2 (5 bases). V shed 7 bases and J shed 4 bases, with 12 bases lying between them. The CDR3 sequence is 13 residues long. Germline V gene sequence: CDR1 SNHLY, CDR2 FYNNEI. The full variable domain, with the rest looked up from reference TRBV2 and TRBJ2-3, is EPEVTQTPSHQVTQMGQEVILRCVPISNHLYFYWYRQILGQKVEFLVSFYNNEISEKSEIFDDQFSVERPDGSNFTLKIRSTKLEDSAMYFCASTPDGADTQYFGPGTRLTVL.

This clonotype has at least ten counts. The chain has TRBV28 and TRBJ2-3, with TRBD1 matching 9 bases. V was clipped by 5 bases and J by 6 bases; unmatched bases: 9. Germline CDR1 and CDR2: MDHEN and SYDVKM. The CDR3 contains 15 residues. The CDR3 DNA follows: TGTGCCAGCAGTAGGGGGGGGACAGGGATTGATACGCAGTATTTT. It encodes CASSRGGTGIDTQYF.

This clonotype was counted a few times. The V and J genes are TRBV3-1 and TRBJ2-1; TRBD2 matches at 8 bases. Trimming cost V 1 base and J 9 bases; bases outside gene matches: 11. Germline V lookup: CDR1 LGHDT, CDR2 YNNKEL (reference sequence). The CDR3 loop spans 16 amino acids. CDR3 amino acids: CASSQAGGRSRGEQFF. The CDR3 nucleotides are TGTGCCAGCAGCCAAGCGGGCGGGAGGTCCCGGGGTGAGCAGTTCTTC.

This clonotype was counted only a few times. The CDR3 coding sequence is TGTGCCACCAATGGAATAAGCCCCCCTTTTAACTATGGCTACACCTTC. It yields the protein CATNGISPPFNYGYTF. This chain uses TRBV15 with TRBJ1-2; D gene ambiguous. The CDR3 has 16 amino acids. V was pared by 7 bases and J by 1 base, with 19 bases between. Germline CDR1 LNHNV, CDR2 YYDKDF (reference sequence).